This section outlines one T cell receptor (beta chain) sequence together with its context. These data come from a study of shared clonotypes between healthy human individuals. The CDR3 is made up of 18 amino acids. Per the germline V gene, CDR1 is SGHAT and CDR2 is FQNNGV. Between the trimmed V and J ends, which lost 5 bases and 2 bases, there was a span of 24 bases. At a deep level, the assay was run. Genomic DNA of each subset was evenly split across several immunoSEQ plates. Ten immunoSEQ deep assay plates were used to sequence the DNA of unsorted PBMCs. Using immunoSEQ multiplex PCR, the repertoire was profiled, and TCRdb retains in-frame clones only, with some absent. The top ten hold 9.5% to 15% of the sample, which has 450,000 to 500,000 clones, approximately 78% seen once.

What was sequenced was PBMCs. The receptor was derived from a woman aged 35 to 49 in good health. Some clones in this sample may be carry-over from other donors' samples. The rearrangement links TRBV11-2 to TRBJ1-2; TRBD1 might be the D (6 bases). The CDR3 loop reads CASSTGQTLHLKNYGYTF. For the CDR3, the DNA is TGTGCCAGCAGCACCGGACAGACCCTACACTTAAAGAACTATGGCTACACCTTC.